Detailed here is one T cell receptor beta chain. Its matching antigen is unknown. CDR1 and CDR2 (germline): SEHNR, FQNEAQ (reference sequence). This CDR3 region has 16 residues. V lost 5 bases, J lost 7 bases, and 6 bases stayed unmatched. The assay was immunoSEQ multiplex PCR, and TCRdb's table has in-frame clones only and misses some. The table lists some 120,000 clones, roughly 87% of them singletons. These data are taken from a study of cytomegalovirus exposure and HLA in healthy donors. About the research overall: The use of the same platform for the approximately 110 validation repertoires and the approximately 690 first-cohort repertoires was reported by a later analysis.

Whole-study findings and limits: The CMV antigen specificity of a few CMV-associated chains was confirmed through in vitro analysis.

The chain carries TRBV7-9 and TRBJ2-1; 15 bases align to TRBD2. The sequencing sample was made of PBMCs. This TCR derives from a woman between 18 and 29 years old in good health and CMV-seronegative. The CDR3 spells CASSPGLAGGENEQFF. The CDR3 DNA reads TGTGCCAGCAGCCCGGGACTAGCGGGAGGAGAGAATGAGCAGTTCTTC.